Listed below are T cell receptor beta chains from one sample, sequenced in a study of cytomegalovirus exposure and HLA in healthy donors. The method was immunoSEQ multiplex PCR; TCRdb's version includes in-frame clones alone and lacks a portion of them. The table includes tens of thousands of clones, about two thirds detected once. Sequenced input: PBMCs. The receptors derive from a human donor in good health. Each CDR3 is given with its conserved first and last residue. Each record gives: D gene, V gene, clone size, J gene, CDR3 DNA, CDR3 protein. D genes are given only for firm matches. Where a row states a size, it is once, few, many or the class of an expanded clone; other rows omit it.

d_call: NA
v_call: TRBV5-6
clone_size: NA
j_call: TRBJ1-2
cdr3_nt: TGTGCCAGCAGCTTGGGGGCAGTCTTTCATGGCTACACCTTC
cdr3_aa: CASSLGAVFHGYTF

d_call: NA
v_call: TRBV19
clone_size: few
j_call: TRBJ2-4
cdr3_nt: TGTGCCAGTAGTGTACAGGGTGCCAAAAACATTCAGTACTTC
cdr3_aa: CASSVQGAKNIQYF

d_call: TRBD2
v_call: TRBV4-2
clone_size: NA
j_call: TRBJ2-3
cdr3_nt: TGTGCCAGCAGCCAAGATGATAAGCAGGGGACTAGCGGGGGACCTTACACAGATACGCAGTATTTT
cdr3_aa: CASSQDDKQGTSGGPYTDTQYF

d_call: NA
v_call: TRBV18
clone_size: once
j_call: TRBJ2-1
cdr3_nt: TGTGCCAGCTCACCCATCCAGGGGTACTACAATGAGCAGTTCTTC
cdr3_aa: CASSPIQGYYNEQFF

d_call: TRBD2
v_call: TRBV7-9
clone_size: few
j_call: TRBJ2-1
cdr3_nt: TGTGCCAGCAGCTTTAGCGGGGGGGCCTACAATGAGCAGTTCTTC
cdr3_aa: CASSFSGGAYNEQFF

d_call: NA
v_call: TRBV7-9
clone_size: NA
j_call: TRBJ2-5
cdr3_nt: TGTGCCAGCAGCTTAGTCCAAGAGGCCCAGTACTTC
cdr3_aa: CASSLVQEAQYF

d_call: TRBD2
v_call: TRBV13
clone_size: few
j_call: TRBJ2-3
cdr3_nt: TGTGCCAGCAGCTGGACTAGCGGGAGGGCAGATACGCAGTATTTT
cdr3_aa: CASSWTSGRADTQYF

d_call: TRBD1
v_call: TRBV14
clone_size: NA
j_call: TRBJ1-6
cdr3_nt: TGTGCCAGCAGCCTCAGGGGGTATAATTCACCCCTCCACTTT
cdr3_aa: CASSLRGYNSPLHF

d_call: TRBD2
v_call: TRBV9
clone_size: NA
j_call: TRBJ2-5
cdr3_nt: TGTGCCAGCAGCGCCTCCCTGGGGCTAGCGGGGGGAGGTAATCGCCAAGAGACCCAGTACTTC
cdr3_aa: CASSASLGLAGGGNRQETQYF

d_call: NA
v_call: TRBV18
clone_size: NA
j_call: TRBJ1-4
cdr3_nt: TGTGCCAGCTCACCAGACAGGTTGGGGATTGATGAAAAACTGTTTTTT
cdr3_aa: CASSPDRLGIDEKLFF

d_call: NA
v_call: TRBV2
clone_size: NA
j_call: TRBJ1-2
cdr3_nt: TGTGCCAGCAGTCCCGGGGGGGGTAACTATGGCTACACCTTC
cdr3_aa: CASSPGGGNYGYTF

d_call: TRBD2
v_call: TRBV7-9
clone_size: NA
j_call: TRBJ2-1
cdr3_nt: TGTGCCAGCAGCCCGACTAGCGGGGGGGCCGTTGAGCAGTTCTTC
cdr3_aa: CASSPTSGGAVEQFF

d_call: NA
v_call: TRBV5-1
clone_size: few
j_call: TRBJ1-6
cdr3_nt: TGCGCCAGCAGCTTGGTTGCAGATCCTAATTCACCCCTCCACTTT
cdr3_aa: CASSLVADPNSPLHF

d_call: TRBD2
v_call: TRBV11-3
clone_size: NA
j_call: TRBJ2-1
cdr3_nt: TGTGCCAGCAGCTTAGAGGCAGGGAGGGGCAATGAGCAGTTCTTC
cdr3_aa: CASSLEAGRGNEQFF

d_call: TRBD2
v_call: TRBV7-9
clone_size: NA
j_call: TRBJ2-3
cdr3_nt: TGTGCCAGCAGCTTACCCAGGCGACTAGCGGGGGGAGGGAATACGCAGTATTTT
cdr3_aa: CASSLPRRLAGGGNTQYF

d_call: TRBD2
v_call: TRBV4-2
clone_size: NA
j_call: TRBJ2-3
cdr3_nt: TGTGCCAGCAGCCCCACGGAAGCGGGGGGAGGGACAGATACGCAGTATTTT
cdr3_aa: CASSPTEAGGGTDTQYF

d_call: NA
v_call: TRBV2
clone_size: NA
j_call: TRBJ2-2
cdr3_nt: TGTGCCAGCGCGGGGACAGACAGAAACACCGGGGAGCTGTTTTTT
cdr3_aa: CASAGTDRNTGELFF

d_call: NA
v_call: TRBV18
clone_size: NA
j_call: TRBJ1-2
cdr3_nt: TGTGCCAGCTCACCGAGGAGGGACTTCTATGGCTACACCTTC
cdr3_aa: CASSPRRDFYGYTF

d_call: NA
v_call: TRBV29-1
clone_size: few
j_call: TRBJ2-1
cdr3_nt: TGCAGCGAAAGGACAACAGGGTTTGATGAGCAGTTCTTC
cdr3_aa: CSERTTGFDEQFF

d_call: NA
v_call: TRBV30
clone_size: NA
j_call: TRBJ1-1
cdr3_nt: TGTGCCTGGAGTGCCCCGTCCCCATTAGCTGAAGCTTTCTTT
cdr3_aa: CAWSAPSPLAEAFF

d_call: TRBD1
v_call: TRBV11-3
clone_size: NA
j_call: TRBJ1-1
cdr3_nt: TGTGCCAGCAGCCGGGCAGGGGGGAACACTGAAGCTTTCTTT
cdr3_aa: CASSRAGGNTEAFF

d_call: NA
v_call: TRBV6-1
clone_size: NA
j_call: TRBJ2-5
cdr3_nt: TGTGCCAGCAAGTTAGGGCGGGACCGCGGGGAGACCCAGTACTTC
cdr3_aa: CASKLGRDRGETQYF

d_call: TRBD1
v_call: TRBV7-7
clone_size: NA
j_call: TRBJ2-3
cdr3_nt: TGTGCCAGCAGCCCCCGAACAGGGGTAGGCACAGATACGCAGTATTTT
cdr3_aa: CASSPRTGVGTDTQYF

d_call: TRBD1
v_call: TRBV4-1
clone_size: NA
j_call: TRBJ1-5
cdr3_nt: TGCGCCAGCAGCCAAGACTTACAGGGGGCCCATCAGCCCCAGCATTTT
cdr3_aa: CASSQDLQGAHQPQHF

d_call: TRBD1
v_call: TRBV5-4
clone_size: NA
j_call: TRBJ1-1
cdr3_nt: TGTGCCAGCAGCCCGGGACAGGGAGCTTTCTTT
cdr3_aa: CASSPGQGAFF

d_call: NA
v_call: TRBV7-3
clone_size: NA
j_call: TRBJ2-1
cdr3_nt: TGTGCCAGCAGCTTAACGAGGGATGAGCAGTTCTTC
cdr3_aa: CASSLTRDEQFF

d_call: TRBD1
v_call: TRBV19
clone_size: once
j_call: TRBJ1-1
cdr3_nt: TGTGCCAGTAGTCGACAGGGGGCTGACACTGAAGCTTTCTTT
cdr3_aa: CASSRQGADTEAFF

d_call: NA
v_call: TRBV5-6
clone_size: NA
j_call: TRBJ1-5
cdr3_nt: TGTGCCAGCAGCTCCCGCGTAGGCAATCAGCCCCAGCATTTT
cdr3_aa: CASSSRVGNQPQHF

d_call: NA
v_call: TRBV29-1
clone_size: NA
j_call: TRBJ2-5
cdr3_nt: TGCAGCGTCCTTAGCGGCCAAGAGACCCAGTACTTC
cdr3_aa: CSVLSGQETQYF

d_call: NA
v_call: TRBV6-1
clone_size: NA
j_call: TRBJ2-5
cdr3_nt: TGTGCCAGCAGTGATGATTTGCGGGTGGGGACCCAGTACTTC
cdr3_aa: CASSDDLRVGTQYF

d_call: TRBD1
v_call: TRBV2
clone_size: few
j_call: TRBJ2-7
cdr3_nt: TGTGCCAGCAGTGCCAGGGGGCGGTACTACGAGCAGTACTTC
cdr3_aa: CASSARGRYYEQYF

d_call: NA
v_call: TRBV11-3
clone_size: medium-sized
j_call: TRBJ2-1
cdr3_nt: TGTGCCAGCAGTCCGCACGGGTCGATGTACAATGAGCAGTTCTTC
cdr3_aa: CASSPHGSMYNEQFF

d_call: NA
v_call: TRBV11-2
clone_size: NA
j_call: TRBJ1-2
cdr3_nt: TGTGCCAGCAGCCCACAGGGAGACTATGGCTACACCTTC
cdr3_aa: CASSPQGDYGYTF

d_call: NA
v_call: TRBV11-3
clone_size: once
j_call: TRBJ2-1
cdr3_nt: TGTGCCAGCAGCCTCCCCTACAATGAGCAGTTCTTC
cdr3_aa: CASSLPYNEQFF

d_call: NA
v_call: TRBV9
clone_size: NA
j_call: TRBJ2-3
cdr3_nt: TGTGCCAGCAGCGCTCGTCCCTACACAGATACGCAGTATTTT
cdr3_aa: CASSARPYTDTQYF